A selection of T cell receptor beta chains follows, all from one sample in a study of T cells in Graves' hyperthyroidism and ophthalmopathy. MiXCR, run by TCRdb on the multiplex PCR reads, gives a single entry per CDR3 protein. The sample yields 600,000 to 650,000 distinct CDR3 sequences, 15% to 20% seen once. The sequencing sample was made of blood. The receptors come from a woman younger than 45 with Graves' hyperthyroidism. CDR3s include the opening cysteine and the closing phenylalanine or tryptophan. The D gene is left open where the match is weak. Size is omitted from some rows. Given values are once, few, many or a class for expanded clones.

v_gene	j_gene	abundance	d_gene	CDR3aa	CDR3nt
TRBV12-3/TRBV12-4	TRBJ2-7	many	-	CASSLRTPNYEQYF	TGTGCCAGCAGTTTGCGGACACCAAACTACGAGCAGTACTTC
TRBV5-1	TRBJ2-1	once	TRBD2	CASSLGIWGGNEQFF	TGTGCCAGCAGCTTGGGAATTTGGGGAGGGAATGAGCAGTTCTTC
TRBV28	TRBJ2-7	many	-	CASSGGSNSYEQYF	TGTGCCAGCAGTGGAGGGTCGAACTCCTACGAGCAGTACTTC
TRBV27	TRBJ2-1	many	TRBD2	CASSGGTTLNEQFF	TGTGCCAGCAGTGGAGGGACTACCCTCAATGAGCAGTTCTTC
TRBV12-3/TRBV12-4	TRBJ2-1	few	TRBD2	CASSLRTSNYEQFF	TGTGCCAGCAGTTTAAGGACTAGTAACTATGAGCAGTTCTTC
TRBV29-1	TRBJ1-4	many	TRBD1	CSAYRGLEEKLFF	TGCAGCGCATACAGGGGGCTAGAGGAAAAACTGTTTTTT
TRBV6-2/TRBV6-3	TRBJ1-2	many	-	CASTYWTGVEGYTF	TGTGCCAGCACCTACTGGACGGGAGTAGAGGGCTACACCTTC
TRBV29-1	TRBJ1-5	few	-	CSVAAGSNQPQHF	TGCAGCGTTGCGGCGGGGAGCAATCAGCCCCAGCATTTT
TRBV18	TRBJ1-1	-	-	CASSPLGAGDTEAFF	TGTGCCAGCTCACCTCTTGGGGCAGGGGACACTGAAGCTTTCTTT
TRBV12-3/TRBV12-4	TRBJ2-7	many	-	CASTTAGYEQYF	TGTGCCAGCACAACGGCCGGGTACGAGCAGTACTTC
TRBV2	TRBJ2-5	many	-	CASLLGAETQYF	TGTGCCAGCCTACTAGGGGCAGAGACCCAGTACTTC
TRBV30	TRBJ2-1	-	TRBD2	CAWGGGGRANEQFF	TGTGCCTGGGGTGGTGGCGGGAGGGCTAATGAGCAGTTCTTC
TRBV7-9	TRBJ2-2	few	TRBD1	CATTPGTGNTGELFF	TGTGCCACTACCCCCGGGACAGGGAACACCGGGGAGCTGTTTTTT
TRBV29-1	TRBJ1-1	few	-	CSVSRQAAGTEAFF	TGCAGCGTTTCAAGACAGGCCGCAGGAACTGAAGCTTTCTTT
TRBV5-1	TRBJ2-7	-	-	CASSLGTGSTYEQYF	TGCGCCAGCAGCTTAGGAACAGGGAGCACCTACGAGCAGTACTTC
TRBV28	TRBJ2-3	many	-	CASSPTGLSTDTQYF	TGTGCCAGCAGCCCCACCGGACTGAGCACAGATACGCAGTATTTT
TRBV2	TRBJ2-1	many	TRBD2	CASRSTSDEQFF	TGTGCCAGCAGATCGACTAGCGATGAGCAGTTCTTC
TRBV30	TRBJ2-7	few	-	CAWSPLSNTYEQYF	TGTGCCTGGAGTCCCCTTTCAAACACCTACGAGCAGTACTTC
TRBV20-1	TRBJ2-7	-	-	CSARDGVADSYEQYF	TGCAGTGCTAGAGATGGGGTAGCGGACTCCTACGAGCAGTACTTC
TRBV6-2/TRBV6-3	TRBJ1-1	many	-	CASSYSGPLNTEAFF	TGTGCCAGCAGTTACTCCGGTCCGCTAAACACTGAAGCTTTCTTT